Only a few counts were recorded for the clone carrying this TCR beta chain. As yet, its antigen is unknown. V was shortened by 5 bases and J by 4 bases, with 17 bases between the two germline ends. The CDR3 is made up of 15 amino acids. The V gene's germline CDR1 is MNHNY and CDR2 SVGAGI (reference sequence). The data stem from a study of beta chain features in type 1 diabetes. Findings of the study overall: When cDNA is sequenced, cells with high TCR expression could be over-represented. A pattern of fewer insertions and more deletions at VDJ junctions was seen in type 1 diabetes patients. TCRB CDR3s from Type 1 diabetes patients were moderately but significantly shorter in all four CD4+ subsets.

Sorting with CD45RO/CCR7/CD25/CD127/CD95/CD27 yielded naive, central memory, regulatory and stem-like memory CD4+ cells. Sequenced material consisted of expressed TCRB transcripts (all of the isolated RNA was reverse transcribed). Deep immunoSEQ sequencing covered naive, central memory and regulatory T cell samples. Assay: immunoSEQ multiplex PCR; the TCRdb copy retains only in-frame clones and omits some. The sample includes 600,000 to 700,000 clones, around 12% seen only once; the top ten take over 0.1%. The receptor was derived from a man younger than 40 with type 1 diabetes. Sequences were obtained from naive CD4+ T cells from blood. V is TRBV6-6 and J is TRBJ1-1; possible D gene TRBD1, 6 bases. The CDR3 sequence: CASSDPIGGSTEAFF. Written as DNA, the CDR3 is TGTGCCAGCAGTGACCCCATAGGGGGAAGCACTGAAGCTTTCTTT.